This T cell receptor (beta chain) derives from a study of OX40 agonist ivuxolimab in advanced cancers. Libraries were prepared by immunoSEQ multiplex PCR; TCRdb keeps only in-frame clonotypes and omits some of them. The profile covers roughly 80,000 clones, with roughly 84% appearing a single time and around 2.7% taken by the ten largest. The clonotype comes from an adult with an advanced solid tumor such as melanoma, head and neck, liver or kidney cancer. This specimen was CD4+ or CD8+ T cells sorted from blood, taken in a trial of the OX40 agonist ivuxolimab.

Written as DNA, the CDR3 is TGCGCCAGCAGCTCTACAGGGAGGGGTAACACCGGGGAGCTGTTTTTT. Its protein is CASSSTGRGNTGELFF. The V call is TRBV5-1, the J call TRBJ2-2, with TRBD2 as a possible D gene (7 bases). Germline V gives CDR1 SGHRS, CDR2 YFSETQ. This CDR3 spans 16 amino acids. V was shortened by 3 bases and J by 2 bases, with 14 bases between the two germline ends.